This T cell receptor (beta chain) emerged from a study of blood T cells in healthy people across ages. Peripheral blood, about 9.4 milliliters per donor, was collected. The authors ran a second PCR of 7 to 11 cycles using a sample-barcoded 5' primer and a J-beta primer mix. TCRdb fed the 5' RACE reads into MiXCR, producing one record per CDR3 protein. Here the sample spans hundreds of thousands of distinct CDR3 sequences, around half being singletons. This CDR3 is 13 amino acids long. Trimming left V 2 bases short and J 7 bases short, with 8 bases between. Germline assignment: CDR1 MDHEN and CDR2 SYDVKM. This clonotype showed up many times.

The chain joins TRBV28 to TRBJ2-2; D ambiguous. Source material: blood. This receptor was obtained from a woman in her sixties in good health. CDR3 sequence: CASSLGGGGELFF. CDR3 nucleotides: TGTGCCAGCAGTTTAGGCGGTGGCGGGGAGCTGTTTTTT. Looking up the rest from reference TRBV28 and TRBJ2-2 gives the full variable domain: DVKVTQSSRYLVKRTGEKVFLECVQDMDHENMFWYRQDPGLGLRLIYFSYDVKMKEKGDIPEGYSVSREKKERFSLILESASTNQTSMYLCASSLGGGGELFFGEGSRLTVL.